The source of this T cell receptor beta chain is a study of somatic mutations in cytotoxic T cells in rheumatoid arthritis. Whole-study context: Before any treatment began, around 30 ml EDTA peripheral blood was collected from patients right after diagnosis.

The table lists this clone with a count of one. Its cognate antigen is unknown. In the same sample, other DNA sequences code for this CDR3. Profiling relied on immunoSEQ multiplex PCR, and the TCRdb table lists in-frame clones only, not all of them. The sample has under 5,500 clones; about three quarters are singletons. The CDR3 length is 16 residues. The V and J ends lost 6 bases and 2 bases, in that order; junction bases with no gene match: 6. Germline V gene data show CDR1 as MNHEY and CDR2 as SMNVEV (reference sequence). Study-level findings and limits: For rheumatoid arthritis patients, CD8+ clonality increased with age, whereas it did not in healthy controls. A slight TRBV07 underrepresentation in rheumatoid arthritis patients was reported without multiple-comparison adjustment.

The rearrangement uses TRBV27 and TRBJ2-3, with 12 bases fitting TRBD2. Sequencing input: CD8+ T cells sorted from blood. This TCR derives from a man in his 70s with rheumatoid arthritis. CDR3 sequence reads: CASSPRLAGVTDTQYF. The CDR3 bases are TGTGCCAGCAGCCCCCGACTAGCGGGAGTCACAGATACGCAGTATTTT.